The 10 T cell receptor beta chains given below trace back to one sample, sequenced in a study of cytomegalovirus exposure and HLA in healthy donors (dated by TCRdb to about 2017). The library was prepared using the immunoSEQ multiplex PCR assay. The multiplex PCR relied on a mix of 60 forward primers for TCR Vbeta segments and 13 reverse primers for TCR Jbeta segments. The source is immuneACCESS, and TCRdb retained only in-frame sequences with V and J called. Part of the clones is not carried over; for the studies checked, unresolved V genes explain less than half of this, and the remainder is unexplained. This sample has approximately 110,000 clones in its table, and about 78% of those were observed once. 8% to 8.5% of the sample is taken by the ten largest. The sequenced material came from PBMCs. The receptors were gathered from a woman aged 35 to 49 in good health and CMV-seropositive.

This chain connects TRBV4-2 to TRBJ1-4; 9 bases line up with TRBD1. Germline-derived CDR1 and CDR2 are LGHNA and YNFKEQ. This CDR3 spans 18 amino acids. J gave up 7 bases and V 0 bases, and 12 bases lay outside the gene matches. As DNA, the CDR3 is TGTGCCAGCAGCCAAGAGTATTCGCCGGGACAGGGAGGTGAAAAACTGTTTTTT. It is translated as CASSQEYSPGQGGEKLFF.

The chain uses TRBV7-9 and TRBJ2-1; D remains ambiguous. Germline loops: CDR1 SEHNR, CDR2 FQNEAQ (reference sequence). The V gene lost 3 bases and the J gene lost 5 bases, with 8 bases spanning the gap. This CDR3 region has 13 residues. CDR3 DNA: TGTGCCAGCAGCTTCGGTTTCAACAATGAGCAGTTCTTC. This translates into CASSFGFNNEQFF.

The chain is built from TRBV5-1 and TRBJ2-3; 7 bases fit TRBD1. Germline V CDR1 and CDR2: SGHRS, YFSETQ. V shed 4 bases, J shed 0 bases, and the junction held 2 bases outside the gene matches. CDR3 size: 14 residues. For the CDR3, the DNA is TGCGCCAGCAGCCGGGACAGCAGCACAGATACGCAGTATTTT. It encodes CASSRDSSTDTQYF.

The J gene is TRBJ2-7, the V gene TRBV28; D is unresolved. Germline V gives CDR1 MDHEN, CDR2 SYDVKM. V lost 2 bases to trimming and J lost 3 bases, with 11 bases between them. The CDR3 length is 14 residues. The CDR3 region is CASSLKFGRYEQYF. The CDR3 DNA follows: TGTGCCAGCAGTTTAAAGTTCGGTCGCTACGAGCAGTACTTC.

Concerning this clone: At one end the junction does not follow the germline gene, possibly because of a read error. The chain joins TRBV7-2 to TRBJ2-1, with 8 positions matching TRBD1. Germline V lookup: CDR1 SGHTA, CDR2 FQGNSA. This CDR3 has 10 residues. CDR3 nucleotides: TGTGCCAGCAGCTCCCAGGACAGGGTCTTC. This sequence encodes CASSSQDRVF.

This rearrangement joins TRBV7-2 to TRBJ2-1; the D gene is possibly TRBD1 (5 bases). With 5 bases removed from V and 2 bases from J, the gap between germline ends came to 13 bases. The length of the CDR3 is 15 residues. The germline gives CDR1 SGHTA, CDR2 FQGNSA. The CDR3, as DNA: TGTGCCAGCAGCCCAGGGTCGGTTACCTACAATGAGCAGTTCTTC. This sequence encodes CASSPGSVTYNEQFF.

The V gene is TRBV18, the J gene TRBJ1-1; D not resolved. V shed 0 bases and J shed 4 bases, with 15 bases lying between them. CDR1 KGHSH and CDR2 LQKENI come from the germline V gene. The CDR3 runs 16 residues. Written as DNA, the CDR3 is TGTGCCAGCTCACCACCAACAGCCGTGGGTAGCACTGAAGCTTTCTTT. Translated, it gives CASSPPTAVGSTEAFF.

The J gene is TRBJ2-7, the V gene TRBV28, with D possibly TRBD1 on 7 matching bases. Germline assignment: CDR1 MDHEN and CDR2 SYDVKM. Trimming left V 6 bases short and J 4 bases short, with 16 bases between. The CDR3 runs to 14 residues. CDR3 sequence (DNA): TGTGCCAGCAGGACTTCAGGGGGGTTATACGAGCAGTACTTC. Translated: CASRTSGGLYEQYF.

The chain carries TRBV11-3 and TRBJ2-1; D is uncertain. CDR1 SGHNT and CDR2 YENEEA come from the germline V gene. The CDR3 loop spans 14 amino acids. Trimming took 0 bases from V and 6 from J, leaving 9 bases between them. The CDR3 DNA sequence: TGTGCCAGCAGCTTAGACGGAGCCGGCAATGAGCAGTTCTTC. Protein sequence: CASSLDGAGNEQFF. Based on the CDR3 plus reference TRBV11-3 and TRBJ2-1, the full variable domain is EAGVVQSPRYKIIEKKQPVAFWCNPISGHNTLYWYLQNLGQGPELLIRYENEEAVDDSQLPKDRFSAERLKGVDSTLKIQPAELGDSAVYLCASSLDGAGNEQFFGPGTRLTVL.

Of note for this clone: In the same sample, other DNA sequences code for this CDR3. V and J are TRBV4-3 and TRBJ2-3, with 8 bases that match TRBD2. Germline assignment: CDR1 LGHNA and CDR2 YSLEER. V shed 0 bases and J 2 bases; nucleotides not matched to a gene: 4. The CDR3 length is 16 residues. Here the CDR3 reads CASSQDSGGSTDTQYF. CDR3 in DNA: TGCGCCAGCAGCCAAGATTCGGGGGGGTCCACAGATACGCAGTATTTT.